This T cell receptor (beta chain) stems from a study of blood T cell repertoires in COVID-19. Profiling relied on immunoSEQ multiplex PCR, and the TCRdb table lists in-frame clones only, not all of them. The sample lists hundreds of thousands of clones, approximately 87% occurring once. The CDR3 is 14 residues long. CDR1 and CDR2 (germline): MNHEY, SVGEGT. Trimming at V came to 6 bases and at J to 5 bases, leaving 4 bases not matched to a gene. This clonotype was obtained from a woman between 50 and 59 years old in a cohort exposed to, infected with or recovered from COVID-19 (not recorded which). The sample taken for sequencing was PBMCs or T cells enriched from blood (not recorded which). The chain employs TRBV6-2 or TRBV6-3 and TRBJ2-2; TRBD1 agrees at 9 bases. The CDR3 bases are TGTGCCAGCAGCCAACAGGGGGCAACCGGGGAGCTGTTTTTT. Its translation: CASSQQGATGELFF.